The 4 T cell receptor beta chains below were found in one sample sequenced in a study of T cell responses to AZD1222 COVID-19 vaccine. Profiled with immunoSEQ multiplex PCR; TCRdb holds only in-frame clones, not every one. The sample shows more than 95,000 clones, about four fifths of them seen only once. Sequencing was performed on peripheral blood, taken on day 0 of AZD1222 vaccination. These receptors came from an adult in good health.

J is TRBJ2-2 and V is TRBV27, with no clear D. CDR3 length: 15 amino acids. V lost 4 bases, J lost 5 bases, and 14 bases lay in between. Germline CDR1 reads MNHEY; CDR2 reads SMNVEV (reference sequence). The CDR3 is CASSSWDSRTGELFF. CDR3 bases: TGTGCCAGCAGTTCCTGGGATTCCCGGACCGGGGAGCTGTTTTTT.

The CDR3 DNA is TGTGCCAGTAGTGCCCGACAGGGTTCAGCTAATGGCTACACCTTC. Protein: CASSARQGSANGYTF. V and J are TRBV19 and TRBJ1-2, with 7 bases matching TRBD1. Per germline, CDR1 LNHDA and CDR2 SQIVND (reference sequence). V trimming: 5 bases; J trimming: 6 bases; junction bases outside the gene matches: 12. The CDR3 runs to 15 residues.

The chain joins TRBV6-5 to TRBJ2-2, with D perhaps TRBD1 (6 bases). This CDR3 region has 13 residues. V was clipped by 5 bases and J by 7 bases, with 11 bases between them. Per germline, CDR1 MNHEY and CDR2 SVGAGI. CDR3 nucleotides: TGTGCCAGCAGTACCCAGGGGAGCGGGGAGCTGTTTTTT. This translates into CASSTQGSGELFF.

This chain uses TRBV5-5 with TRBJ1-1; TRBD1 matches 9 bases. With V trimmed by 5 bases and J by 1 base, 6 bases remained unmatched. In germline, CDR1 is SGHKS, CDR2 YYEKEE (reference sequence). CDR3 length: 15 residues. CDR3 sequence: CASSRQGVPNTEAFF. CDR3 nucleotides: TGTGCCAGCAGTCGACAGGGGGTTCCGAACACTGAAGCTTTCTTT. The full variable domain, its missing parts supplied by reference TRBV5-5 and TRBJ1-1, is DAGVTQSPTHLIKTRGQQVTLRCSPISGHKSVSWYQQVLGQGPQFIFQYYEKEERGRGNFPDRFSARQFPNYSSELNVNALLLGDSALYLCASSRQGVPNTEAFFGQGTRLTVV.